This T cell receptor (beta chain) was sequenced for a study of Graves' ophthalmopathy and Graves' hyperthyroidism. Stable hyperthyroidism meant no ophthalmopathy within 18 months of follow-up. Recruitment covered hyperthyroidism patients aged 18 to 65 whose new diagnosis was of under 2 months' duration. Exclusion applied to patients with other autoimmune diseases, uncontrolled infections, pregnancy or lactation. Establishment of the diagnosis relied upon clinical symptoms, serum thyroxine, TRAb, thyroid ultrasound and orbital computed tomography. TCR beta CDR3 regions were amplified from RNA transcripts. The first round was an RT-PCR with HTBI primers, and the second round was a multiplex PCR. TCRdb ran MiXCR on the multiplex PCR reads and lists one entry per CDR3 protein. The repertoire holds 400,000 to 450,000 distinct CDR3 sequences, with roughly 21% as singletons. This clonotype was detected many times.

Germline V gives CDR1 MDHEN, CDR2 SYDVKM. The length of the CDR3 is 13 residues. The V gene lost 7 bases and the J gene lost 6 bases, with 15 bases spanning the gap. Input material: peripheral blood. The rearrangement links TRBV28 to TRBJ1-2; D is undetermined. The receptor was derived from a young woman with stable Graves' hyperthyroidism. Written as DNA, the CDR3 is TGTGCCAGCACTCCCCAGGTAGTGCATGGCTACACCTTC. Translation gives CASTPQVVHGYTF.